This TCR beta chain was recovered during a study of CD4+ T cells in melanoma (dated 2022 in TCRdb). Concerning the study at large: The study investigated neoantigen-specific CD4+ T cells in human melanoma. Study-level results and caveats: The report described a correlation between neoantigen-specific CD4+ T cells and the function of CD8+ T cells, macrophages and B cells. Neoantigen-specific CD4+ T cells in melanoma were reported to show diverse differentiation states.

Trimming at the junction amounts to 2 bases on V and 2 bases on J, and the germline ends lie 10 bases apart. The CDR3 goes from the cysteine to the phenylalanine over 15 residues. CDR3 DNA is the only sequence kept; it has 45 bases, read in frame from the first base. According to the germline V gene (reference sequence), CDR1 reads MNHEY and CDR2 reads SMNVEV. The donors were people with melanoma. A remark on this clone: Its target antigen remains unknown. No per-base quality is available; no much larger clone lies one base away.

The library came from the immunoSEQ multiplex PCR assay. Here the immuneACCESS table is served through TCRdb, limited to in-frame sequences with V and J called. Missing clones are a known gap in these copies; in checked studies unresolved V genes cover under half, and the rest lacks a known reason. Here the sample has tens of thousands of clones; roughly two thirds occur a single time. Around 4.8% of the sample comes from the top ten. The sequenced sample was tumor tissue. The chain links TRBV27 with TRBJ2-1, with a tentative D gene TRBD1 over 6 matching bases. The receptor was derived from a human donor with melanoma. Read as DNA, the sequence is TGTGCCAGCAGTTTACAGGGGTTCCCCTACAATGAGCAGTTCTTC. Translated, this is CASSLQGFPYNEQFF.